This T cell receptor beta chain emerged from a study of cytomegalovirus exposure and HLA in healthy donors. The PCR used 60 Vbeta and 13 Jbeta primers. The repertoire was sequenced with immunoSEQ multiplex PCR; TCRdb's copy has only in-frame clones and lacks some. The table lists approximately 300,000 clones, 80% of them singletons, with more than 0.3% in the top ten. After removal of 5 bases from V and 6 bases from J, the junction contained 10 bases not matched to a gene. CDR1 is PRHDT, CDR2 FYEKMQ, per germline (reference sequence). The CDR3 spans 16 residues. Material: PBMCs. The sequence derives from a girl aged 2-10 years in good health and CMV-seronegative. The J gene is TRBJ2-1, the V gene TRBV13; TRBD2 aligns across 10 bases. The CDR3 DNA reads TGTGCCAGCAGCCCGGGAGGGACTAGCGCCTTCAATGAGCAGTTCTTC. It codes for CASSPGGTSAFNEQFF.